The 10 T cell receptor beta chains below were found in one sample sequenced in a study of spatial heterogeneity in lung cancer (dated by TCRdb to between 2018 and 2020). Libraries were constructed by 5' RACE. Instrument on record: NextSeq 500. TCRdb reanalyzed the raw reads on its own, using fastp at Q25 for trimming and MiXCR for clone calling, and kept in-frame beta chains. Rows are unified per CDR3 protein, each entry keeping the most common DNA and genes. The sample table holds some 23,000 distinct CDR3 sequences, of which 6.9% were seen once. The ten largest make up 14% of the sample. Read against the paper, the sample's time point label means: sample taken at primary tumor resection. Without any cell sorting, TCR sequencing was performed on whole RNA extracted either from tumor and nontumor lung tissue or from cryopreserved PBMC samples. Sequenced material: PBMCs, taken at surgery. The source of these receptors is a male donor with early-stage non-small cell lung cancer.

This clonotype was seen only a few times. The chain joins TRBV28 to TRBJ2-3; unclear D gene. Trimming took 2 bases from V and 0 from J, leaving 9 bases between them. Germline values: CDR1 MDHEN, CDR2 SYDVKM. The CDR3 has 15 residues. The DNA for the CDR3 is TGTGCCAGCAGTTTAGAAGGCGGAAGCACAGATACGCAGTATTTT. This sequence encodes CASSLEGGSTDTQYF.

This clonotype occurred many times. The rearrangement joins TRBV30 to TRBJ1-2; 9 nucleotides agree with TRBD1. With V trimmed by 2 bases and J by 4 bases, 2 bases remained unmatched. CDR3 length: 13 residues. CDR1 GTSNPN and CDR2 SVGIG come from the germline V gene (reference sequence). The CDR3 reads CAWSTDRGYGYTF. CDR3 DNA: TGTGCCTGGAGTACGGACAGGGGCTATGGCTACACCTTC.

The sample holds many counts of this clonotype. The chain combines TRBV28 with TRBJ1-1; 9 positions match TRBD1. V lost 3 bases to trimming and J lost 2 bases; unmatched junction nucleotides: 4. This CDR3 region has 15 residues. Germline loops: CDR1 MDHEN, CDR2 SYDVKM. CDR3 region: CASSFGTGINTEAFF. The CDR3 DNA is TGTGCCAGCAGTTTCGGGACAGGGATAAACACTGAAGCTTTCTTT.

The chain uses TRBV5-6 and TRBJ2-4; D may match TRBD1 or TRBD2 (5 bases each). Deletions cut 6 bases from V and 0 bases from J, with 16 bases between. The CDR3 covers 16 residues. The germline CDR1 and CDR2 sequences are SGHDT and YYEEEE. The CDR3, as DNA: TGTGCCAGCACCGGGACGGACCAACTAGCCAAAAACATTCAGTACTTC. Its translation: CASTGTDQLAKNIQYF.

In this sample, this clonotype turned up a few times. The chain uses TRBV12-3 or TRBV12-4 and TRBJ2-3; D unclear. V lost 5 bases, J lost 2 bases, and 8 bases lay in between. This CDR3 is 13 amino acids long. In DNA form, the CDR3 reads TGTGCCAGCAGTGAGATATTCACAGATACGCAGTATTTT. Encoded protein: CASSEIFTDTQYF.

There are many counts of this clonotype. The genes are TRBV5-1 and TRBJ2-5; the D call may be TRBD1 or TRBD2 (6 bases each). Trimming cost V 7 bases and J 2 bases, with 18 bases left between them. The CDR3 contains 15 residues. Germline-derived CDR1 and CDR2 are SGHRS and YFSETQ. DNA of the CDR3: TGCGCCAGCGGGGGGCAGGGACCGATACAAGAGACCCAGTACTTC. Its protein product is CASGGQGPIQETQYF.

The sample holds many counts of this clonotype. J is TRBJ1-5 and V is TRBV6-5; D is unclear. Germline V lookup: CDR1 MNHEY, CDR2 SVGAGI. The CDR3 is 13 amino acids. The V and J ends lost 0 bases and 6 bases respectively, with 6 bases between them. CDR3 sequence (DNA): TGTGCCAGCAGTTACTCGTGGCTTCAGCCCCAGCATTTT. It is translated as CASSYSWLQPQHF.

This clonotype was recorded at least ten times. The rearrangement links TRBV28 to TRBJ2-6; D tentatively reads TRBD1 or TRBD2 (6 bases each). V was cut by 6 bases and J by 0 bases, with 12 bases left in between. The CDR3 extends over 16 amino acids. The germline V gene has CDR1 MDHEN and CDR2 SYDVKM. In nucleotides, the CDR3 is TGTGCCAGCAGCCTTGGGGGGCGCTCTGGGGCCAACGTCCTGACTTTC. Protein product: CASSLGGRSGANVLTF.

The J gene is TRBJ2-3, the V gene TRBV5-1; tentatively, D is TRBD1 (6 bases). Germline V gene lookup returns CDR1 SGHRS and CDR2 YFSETQ. V shed 5 bases and J shed 2 bases, with 12 bases lying between them. The CDR3 covers 14 residues. CDR3 bases: TGCGCCAGCAGACCGGACAGATCCACAGATACGCAGTATTTT. Residues: CASRPDRSTDTQYF.

There are many counts of this clonotype. A read error may account for a junction end that differs from germline. The gene calls are TRBV12-3 or TRBV12-4 and TRBJ2-6, with D possibly matching TRBD1 (5 bases). The CDR3 has 11 amino acids. CDR3 region: CASSFGRDHFF. CDR3 DNA sequence: TGTGCCAGCAGTTTCGGCAGGGATCACTTTTTC.